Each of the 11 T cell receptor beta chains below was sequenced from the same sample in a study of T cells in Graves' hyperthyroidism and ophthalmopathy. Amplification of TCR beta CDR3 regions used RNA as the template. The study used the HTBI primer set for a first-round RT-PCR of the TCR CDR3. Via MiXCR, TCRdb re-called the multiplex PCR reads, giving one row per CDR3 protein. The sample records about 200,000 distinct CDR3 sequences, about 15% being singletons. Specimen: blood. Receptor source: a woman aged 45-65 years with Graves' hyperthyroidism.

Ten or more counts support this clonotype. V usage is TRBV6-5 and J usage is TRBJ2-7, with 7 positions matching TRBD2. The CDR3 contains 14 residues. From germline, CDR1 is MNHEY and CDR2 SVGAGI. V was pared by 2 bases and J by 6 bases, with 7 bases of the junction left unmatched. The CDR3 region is CASSYTKLASEQYF. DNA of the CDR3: TGTGCCAGCAGTTACACAAAACTAGCGAGCGAGCAGTACTTC.

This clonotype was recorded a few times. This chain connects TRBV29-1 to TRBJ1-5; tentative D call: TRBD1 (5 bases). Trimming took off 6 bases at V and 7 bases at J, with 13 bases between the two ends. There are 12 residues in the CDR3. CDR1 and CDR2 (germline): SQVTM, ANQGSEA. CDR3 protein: CSVGGGDQPQHF. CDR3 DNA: TGCAGCGTCGGGGGGGGGGACCAGCCCCAGCATTTT.

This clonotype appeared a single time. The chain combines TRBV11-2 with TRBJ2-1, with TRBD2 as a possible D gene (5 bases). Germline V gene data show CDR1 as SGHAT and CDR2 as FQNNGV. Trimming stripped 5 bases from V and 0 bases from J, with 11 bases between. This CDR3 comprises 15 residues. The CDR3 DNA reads TGTGCCAGCAGCAGGACGGGGAGCTCCTACAATGAGCAGTTCTTC. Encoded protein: CASSRTGSSYNEQFF.

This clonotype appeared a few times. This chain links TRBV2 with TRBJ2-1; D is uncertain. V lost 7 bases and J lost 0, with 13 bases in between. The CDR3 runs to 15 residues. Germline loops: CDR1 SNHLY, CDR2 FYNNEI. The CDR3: CASKLYPSSYNEQFF. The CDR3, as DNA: TGTGCCAGCAAGCTCTACCCGAGCTCCTACAATGAGCAGTTCTTC.

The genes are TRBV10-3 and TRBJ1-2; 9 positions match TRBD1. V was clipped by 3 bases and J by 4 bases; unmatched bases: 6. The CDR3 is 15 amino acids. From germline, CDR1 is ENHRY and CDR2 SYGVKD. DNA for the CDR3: TGTGCCATCAGTGAAGTGGGGACAGGGACCTATGGCTACACCTTC. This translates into CAISEVGTGTYGYTF.

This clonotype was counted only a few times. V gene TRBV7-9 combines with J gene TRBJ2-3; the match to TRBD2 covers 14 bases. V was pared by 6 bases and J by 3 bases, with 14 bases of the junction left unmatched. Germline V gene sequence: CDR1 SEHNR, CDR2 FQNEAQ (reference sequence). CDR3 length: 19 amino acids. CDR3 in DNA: TGTGCCAGCAGGGTGGGACTGACTAGCGGGAGGGCCTATACAGATACGCAGTATTTT. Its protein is CASRVGLTSGRAYTDTQYF.

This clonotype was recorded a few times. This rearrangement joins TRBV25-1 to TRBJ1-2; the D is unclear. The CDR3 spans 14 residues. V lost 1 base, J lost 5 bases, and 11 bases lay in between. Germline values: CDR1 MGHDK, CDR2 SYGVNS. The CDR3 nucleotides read TGTGCCAGCAGTGAATTTGCCGGAGCTTATGGCTACACCTTC. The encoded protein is CASSEFAGAYGYTF.

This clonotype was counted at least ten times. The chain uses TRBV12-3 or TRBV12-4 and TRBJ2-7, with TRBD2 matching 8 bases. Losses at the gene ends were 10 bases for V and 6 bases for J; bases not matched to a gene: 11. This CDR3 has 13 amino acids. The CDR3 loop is CATLYSGMVEQYF. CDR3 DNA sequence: TGTGCCACCCTATATAGCGGGATGGTCGAGCAGTACTTC.

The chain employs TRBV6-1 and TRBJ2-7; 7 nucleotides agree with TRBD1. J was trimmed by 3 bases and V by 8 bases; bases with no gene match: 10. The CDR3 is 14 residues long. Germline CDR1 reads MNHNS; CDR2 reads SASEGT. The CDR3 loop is CASRGGAKGYEQYF. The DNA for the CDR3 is TGTGCCAGCCGAGGGGGCGCGAAAGGCTACGAGCAGTACTTC.

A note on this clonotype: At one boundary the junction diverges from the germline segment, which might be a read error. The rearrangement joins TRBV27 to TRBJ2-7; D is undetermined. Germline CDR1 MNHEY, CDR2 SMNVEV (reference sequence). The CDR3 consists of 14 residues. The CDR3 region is CASSYGTLSYGQYF. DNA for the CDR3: TGTGCCAGCAGTTACGGAACTTTGTCCTACGGGCAGTACTTC.

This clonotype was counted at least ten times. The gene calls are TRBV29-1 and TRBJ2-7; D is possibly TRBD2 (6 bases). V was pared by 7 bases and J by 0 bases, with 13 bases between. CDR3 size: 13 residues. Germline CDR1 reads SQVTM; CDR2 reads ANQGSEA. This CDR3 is CSATGGNSYEQYF. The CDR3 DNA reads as TGCAGCGCTACGGGCGGGAACTCCTACGAGCAGTACTTC.